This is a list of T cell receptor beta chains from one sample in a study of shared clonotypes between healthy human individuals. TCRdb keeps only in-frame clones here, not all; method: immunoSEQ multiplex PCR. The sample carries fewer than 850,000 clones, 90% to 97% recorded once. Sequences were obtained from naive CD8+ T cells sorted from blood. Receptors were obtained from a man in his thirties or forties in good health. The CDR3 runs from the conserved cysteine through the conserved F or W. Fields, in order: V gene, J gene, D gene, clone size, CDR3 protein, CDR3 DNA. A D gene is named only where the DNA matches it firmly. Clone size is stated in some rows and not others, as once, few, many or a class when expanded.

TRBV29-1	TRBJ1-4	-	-	CSVEEAGINEKLFF	TGCAGCGTTGAAGAAGCAGGGATCAATGAAAAACTGTTTTTT
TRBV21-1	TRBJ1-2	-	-	CASTKRLIYGYTF	TGTGCCAGCACCAAGAGGCTGATTTATGGCTACACCTTC
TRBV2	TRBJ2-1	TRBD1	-	CASRYPGTGAFYEQFF	TGTGCCAGCAGATACCCCGGGACAGGGGCCTTCTATGAGCAGTTCTTC
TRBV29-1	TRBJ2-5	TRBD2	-	CSVDASGGDGWIETQYF	TGCAGCGTTGATGCGAGCGGGGGCGACGGGTGGATAGAGACCCAGTACTTC
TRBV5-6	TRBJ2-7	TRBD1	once	CASSLVTGTKGEQYF	TGTGCCAGCAGCTTGGTGACAGGGACCAAGGGCGAGCAGTACTTC
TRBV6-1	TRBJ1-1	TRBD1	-	CASTLRDRNTEAFF	TGTGCCAGCACCCTTCGGGACAGGAACACTGAAGCTTTCTTT
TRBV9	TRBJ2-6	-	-	CASSSEDSGANVLTF	TGTGCCAGCAGCTCAGAGGACTCTGGGGCCAACGTCCTGACTTTC
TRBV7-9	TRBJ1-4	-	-	CASSARDRNNEKLFF	TGTGCCAGCAGCGCACGGGACCGAAATAATGAAAAACTGTTTTTT
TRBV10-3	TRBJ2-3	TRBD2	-	CAISESGLAEVTDTQYF	TGTGCCATCAGTGAGTCTGGCCTAGCGGAAGTCACAGATACGCAGTATTTT
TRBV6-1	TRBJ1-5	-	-	CASSEFGQPQHF	TGTGCCAGCAGTGAATTTGGTCAGCCCCAGCATTTT
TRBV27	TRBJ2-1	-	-	CASSFWGSNNEQFF	TGTGCCAGCAGTTTTTGGGGTAGCAACAATGAGCAGTTCTTC
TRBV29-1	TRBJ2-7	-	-	CSVDGVSGFFDEQYF	TGCAGCGTTGATGGGGTTAGCGGTTTTTTCGACGAGCAGTACTTC
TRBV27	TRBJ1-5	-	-	CASSFGVRQPQHF	TGTGCCAGCAGTTTCGGGGTGCGTCAGCCCCAGCATTTT
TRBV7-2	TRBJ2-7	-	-	CASSLWGALGYEQYF	TGTGCCAGCAGCTTATGGGGGGCCCTGGGGTACGAGCAGTACTTC
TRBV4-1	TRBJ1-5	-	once	CASSRVDGSNQPQHF	TGCGCCAGCAGCCGAGTGGACGGTAGCAATCAGCCCCAGCATTTT
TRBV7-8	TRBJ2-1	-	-	CASLEGSSSYNEQFF	TGTGCCAGCCTCGAGGGGTCTAGCTCCTACAATGAGCAGTTCTTC
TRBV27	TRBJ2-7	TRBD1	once	CASSDLRPTGTGFYEQYF	TGTGCCAGCAGCGACTTAAGGCCAACCGGGACAGGGTTCTACGAGCAGTACTTC